Given below is one TCR beta chain in context. Antigen specificity is unknown. One entry per CDR3 protein results from TCRdb running MiXCR on the reads. The table records approximately 500,000 distinct CDR3 sequences, less than 30% of them present only once. The CDR3 length is 14 residues. The V end was cut by 3 bases, the J end by 1 base, with 9 bases between. CDR1 is SGHTA and CDR2 is FQGNSA in the germline V gene. The source of the sample is a study of T cell repertoires in cytomegalovirus infection. On the study more broadly: The public TCR beta signatures pointed to both CMV infection and matching HLA type.

General observations from the study: Dominating the ex vivo response were TCR beta clonotypes that were CMV-specific and HLA-C-restricted.

This rearrangement joins TRBV7-2 to TRBJ1-2; D is perhaps TRBD1 (5 bases). The sequencing input was PBMCs. The source is a human donor in good health (CMV status not recorded). Some clones in this sample may be carry-over from other donors' samples. CDR3 amino acids: CASSFTGDNYGYTF. The DNA for the CDR3 is TGTGCCAGCAGCTTCACAGGCGATAACTATGGCTACACCTTC.